These 8 T cell receptor beta chains came from one sample sequenced in a study of cytomegalovirus exposure and HLA in healthy donors. PCR amplification relied on 60 Vbeta primers (plus 13 Jbeta primers). Data came from immunoSEQ multiplex PCR; TCRdb stores just in-frame clones and leaves some out. Of around 140,000 clones in the sample, around 80% were seen once. Material: PBMCs. The source of these receptors is a man between 45 and 60 years old in good health and CMV-seronegative.

This chain connects TRBV9 to TRBJ2-1; D is undetermined. Trimming shortened V by 4 bases and J by 9 bases, and 11 bases separated the two germline ends. CDR1 and CDR2 from the germline V gene are SGDLS and YYNGEE. The CDR3 totals 12 residues. The CDR3: CASSPRLGEQFF. The CDR3 bases are TGTGCCAGCAGCCCAAGGCTAGGTGAGCAGTTCTTC.

The genes are TRBV5-1 and TRBJ2-7, with D hard to call. Per germline, CDR1 SGHRS and CDR2 YFSETQ. The CDR3 consists of 13 residues. V was clipped by 2 bases and J by 5 bases, with 11 bases between them. The CDR3 protein is CASSFPSSDEQYF. CDR3 nucleotides: TGCGCCAGCAGCTTCCCAAGTTCGGACGAGCAGTACTTC.

CDR3 loop: CASSHPGGTDTQYF. CDR3 DNA: TGTGCCAGCAGCCATCCTGGGGGGACAGATACGCAGTATTTT. J is TRBJ2-3 and V is TRBV7-2; tentative D call: TRBD2 (6 bases). Germline V gene sequence: CDR1 SGHTA, CDR2 FQGNSA. Trimming left V 5 bases short and J 3 bases short, with 12 bases between. The CDR3 covers 14 residues.

The J gene is TRBJ1-6, the V gene TRBV12-5; D is perhaps TRBD1 (5 bases). The CDR3 has 14 residues. Germline CDR1 reads LGHNT; CDR2 reads FRNRAP. Trimming took 3 bases from V and 6 from J, leaving 9 bases between them. CDR3 amino acids: CASGLRGSNSPLHF. In nucleotides, the CDR3 is TGTGCTAGTGGTTTACGGGGGAGTAATTCACCCCTCCACTTT.

V and J are TRBV18 and TRBJ2-7, with D possibly matching TRBD1 (6 bases). The germline gives CDR1 KGHSH, CDR2 LQKENI. The CDR3 has 13 residues. Deletions cut 0 bases from V and 6 bases from J, with 9 bases between. CDR3 DNA: TGTGCCAGCTCACCACCGGGCAGGGGCGAGCAGTACTTC. It encodes CASSPPGRGEQYF.

This clone was picked up one time. The chain couples TRBV7-2 to TRBJ1-1; 8 positions match TRBD1. The CDR3 consists of 16 residues. The J segment lost 4 bases and the V segment lost 4 bases, leaving 11 bases of the junction unmatched. Germline lookup yields CDR1 SGHTA and CDR2 FQGNSA. The CDR3 spells CASSSNQGAWGTEAFF. CDR3 DNA: TGTGCCAGCAGCTCAAATCAGGGGGCTTGGGGCACTGAAGCTTTCTTT.

This clone was detected a few times. The DNA of the CDR3 is TGTGCCAGCAGTTACATGCGGGGTACCTACGAGCAGTACTTC. It codes for CASSYMRGTYEQYF. V gene TRBV6-6 combines with J gene TRBJ2-7; tentative D call: TRBD2 (6 bases). Germline loops: CDR1 MNHNY, CDR2 SVGAGI (reference sequence). V was cut by 2 bases and J by 2 bases, with 10 bases left in between. There are 14 residues in the CDR3.

This chain connects TRBV5-6 to TRBJ1-2; unclear D gene. Trimming shortened V by 0 bases and J by 8 bases, and 17 bases separated the two germline ends. This CDR3 has 15 residues. Germline V gene data show CDR1 as SGHDT and CDR2 as YYEEEE. The chain's CDR3 is CASSLVGPRGSGYTF. The CDR3 DNA follows: TGTGCCAGCAGCTTGGTAGGGCCCCGAGGGAGCGGCTACACCTTC.